Listed below are T cell receptor beta chains from one sample, sequenced in a study of post-analysis software for immune sequencing data. TCRdb redid the calling of the PCR reads with MiXCR, one entry per CDR3 protein. This sample has roughly 600,000 distinct CDR3 sequences, with roughly two fifths found just once. The sequenced sample consisted of blood. The receptors derive from a girl aged 5 to 17 with multiple sclerosis. The CDR3 runs from the conserved cysteine through the conserved F or W. The D gene is left open where the match is weak. Clone size is shown for a subset of rows, as once, few, many or a class of expanded clone.

D: NA; length: 13; J: TRBJ2-7; size: NA; V: TRBV6-6; DNA: TGTGCCAGCAGTGACAGACAGGGAGGCGAGCAGTACTTC; CDR3: CASSDRQGGEQYF
D: TRBD1; length: 15; J: TRBJ1-1; size: NA; V: TRBV3-1; DNA: TGTGCCAGCAGCCAAGCGGGACAGACTAACACTGAAGCTTTCTTT; CDR3: CASSQAGQTNTEAFF
D: NA; length: 13; J: TRBJ1-1; size: NA; V: TRBV20-1; DNA: TGCAGTGCTAGAGATCAGGGTCCCACTGAAGCTTTCTTT; CDR3: CSARDQGPTEAFF
D: NA; length: 15; J: TRBJ2-7; size: few; V: TRBV12-3/TRBV12-4; DNA: TGTGCCAGCAGTTTATTTCAGGGCTTAGGGTACGAGCAGTACTTC; CDR3: CASSLFQGLGYEQYF
D: NA; length: 14; J: TRBJ2-1; size: many; V: TRBV20-1; DNA: TGCAGTGCTAGTGGCGACAGCTCCTACAATGAGCAGTTCTTC; CDR3: CSASGDSSYNEQFF
D: NA; length: 14; J: TRBJ2-2; size: NA; V: TRBV5-5; DNA: TGTGCCAGCAGCTTGGTAGGGGGCACCGGGGAGCTGTTTTTT; CDR3: CASSLVGGTGELFF
D: TRBD2; length: 17; J: TRBJ2-7; size: few; V: TRBV10-3; DNA: TGTGCCATCAGTGAAGCCAGGGGACTAGCGGGAGAGGGCGAGCAGTACTTC; CDR3: CAISEARGLAGEGEQYF
D: NA; length: 14; J: TRBJ2-5; size: few; V: TRBV12-3/TRBV12-4; DNA: TGTGCCAGCAGCATCCGAAGGCCCAATTGGGCCCAGTACTTC; CDR3: CASSIRRPNWAQYF
D: TRBD2; length: 17; J: TRBJ2-3; size: few; V: TRBV3-1; DNA: TGTGCCAGCAGCCGCCGACTAGCGGGGGGACCCACAGATACGCAGTATTTT; CDR3: CASSRRLAGGPTDTQYF
D: NA; length: 13; J: TRBJ2-7; size: NA; V: TRBV7-9; DNA: TGTGCCAGCAGCTTACCCCGCGGACACGAGCAGTACTTC; CDR3: CASSLPRGHEQYF
D: NA; length: 15; J: TRBJ1-5; size: NA; V: TRBV27; DNA: TGTGCCAGCAGACAGGGAATGGGGCTGAGTCAGCCCCAGCATTTT; CDR3: CASRQGMGLSQPQHF
D: NA; length: 14; J: TRBJ1-2; size: NA; V: TRBV5-6; DNA: TGTGCCAGCAGCTTAACAGGGCAGTGGAATGGCTACACCTTC; CDR3: CASSLTGQWNGYTF
D: TRBD2; length: 15; J: TRBJ2-7; size: NA; V: TRBV13; DNA: TGTGCCAGCAGCAAAGAGGGCGGGAGCTCCTACGAGCAGTACTTC; CDR3: CASSKEGGSSYEQYF
D: NA; length: 14; J: TRBJ1-2; size: NA; V: TRBV5-1; DNA: TGCGCCAGCAGCTTCGGCAGGGCCCTGCAGGGCTACACCTTC; CDR3: CASSFGRALQGYTF
D: NA; length: 15; J: TRBJ1-1; size: NA; V: TRBV10-2; DNA: TGCGCCAGCAGTGACGGGGCCCCTGTGAACACTGAAGCTTTCTTT; CDR3: CASSDGAPVNTEAFF
D: TRBD1; length: 16; J: TRBJ2-3; size: NA; V: TRBV6-1; DNA: TGTGCCAGCAGTGGAGCTTGGGACAGCAGCACAGATACGCAGTATTTT; CDR3: CASSGAWDSSTDTQYF
D: TRBD2; length: 15; J: TRBJ2-1; size: NA; V: TRBV6-5; DNA: TGTGCCAGCAGTCCTCCCGGACTAGAGGCCAATGAGCAGTTCTTC; CDR3: CASSPPGLEANEQFF
D: NA; length: 13; J: TRBJ2-7; size: NA; V: TRBV12-3/TRBV12-4; DNA: TGTGCCAGCGCCTTAGAATGGGGCGGCGAGCAGTACTTC; CDR3: CASALEWGGEQYF
D: NA; length: 14; J: TRBJ2-7; size: NA; V: TRBV7-9; DNA: TGTGCCAGCAGCTCCTCGGGAGTAGTCCACGAGCAGTACTTC; CDR3: CASSSSGVVHEQYF
D: NA; length: 15; J: TRBJ2-3; size: NA; V: TRBV19; DNA: TGTGCCAGTAGTATTTGGTCAGGGGACCCAGATACGCAGTATTTT; CDR3: CASSIWSGDPDTQYF
D: TRBD1; length: 17; J: TRBJ2-5; size: NA; V: TRBV27; DNA: TGTGCCAGCAGTTTATCCCGGACAGGGGGCTTATGGGAGACCCAGTACTTC; CDR3: CASSLSRTGGLWETQYF
D: NA; length: 15; J: TRBJ1-4; size: few; V: TRBV12-3/TRBV12-4; DNA: TGTGCCAGCAGTTTAGGCCCTGGGGAGGATGAAAAACTGTTTTTT; CDR3: CASSLGPGEDEKLFF
D: TRBD1; length: 16; J: TRBJ1-1; size: NA; V: TRBV5-1; DNA: TGCGCCAGCAGCTTGGCGCCGAGCGGGACAGAGAATGAAGCTTTCTTT; CDR3: CASSLAPSGTENEAFF
D: TRBD2; length: 17; J: TRBJ2-7; size: NA; V: TRBV27; DNA: TGTGCCAGCAGCGAGTTTTGGGCGGGGGGCTCCTCCTACGAGCAGTACTTC; CDR3: CASSEFWAGGSSYEQYF
D: NA; length: 14; J: TRBJ2-1; size: few; V: TRBV6-2/TRBV6-3; DNA: TGTGCCACCGGAGGTCTAGCTCCTTACAATGAGCAGTTCTTC; CDR3: CATGGLAPYNEQFF
D: NA; length: 16; J: TRBJ1-2; size: NA; V: TRBV4-1; DNA: TGCGCCAGCAGCCAAGTTCCAAGCCAGAGTGGTAATGGCTACACCTTC; CDR3: CASSQVPSQSGNGYTF
D: NA; length: 15; J: TRBJ2-3; size: NA; V: TRBV5-1; DNA: TGCGCCAGCGAGCAGGGCCTCCGCCGCACAGATACGCAGTATTTT; CDR3: CASEQGLRRTDTQYF
D: TRBD2; length: 17; J: TRBJ2-1; size: few; V: TRBV11-2; DNA: TGTGCCAGCAGCTTAGATGAACTAGCGGGGGATTACAATGAGCAGTTCTTC; CDR3: CASSLDELAGDYNEQFF
D: NA; length: 16; J: TRBJ2-7; size: NA; V: TRBV9; DNA: TGTGCCAGCAGCGCCCCGAGGCCCCCGGGAACCTACGAGCAGTACTTC; CDR3: CASSAPRPPGTYEQYF
D: NA; length: 11; J: TRBJ1-1; size: NA; V: TRBV6-2/TRBV6-3; DNA: TGTGCCAACAGTACTGGGACTGAAGCTTTCTTT; CDR3: CANSTGTEAFF
D: TRBD2; length: 15; J: TRBJ2-5; size: once; V: TRBV10-3; DNA: TGTGCCATCAGTGATTCCGCGGGAGGACAAGAGACCCAGTACTTC; CDR3: CAISDSAGGQETQYF
D: TRBD2; length: 16; J: TRBJ2-1; size: few; V: TRBV11-3; DNA: TGTGCCAGCAGCTCCAGCGGGACTTACTCCTACAATGAGCAGTTCTTC; CDR3: CASSSSGTYSYNEQFF
D: NA; length: 13; J: TRBJ1-1; size: few; V: TRBV15; DNA: TGCGCCACTCACGACGGGGGGCTCACTGAAGCTTTCTTT; CDR3: CATHDGGLTEAFF
D: NA; length: 16; J: TRBJ2-7; size: few; V: TRBV5-1; DNA: TGCGCCAGCAGCTTGGGGGGGCCCACAATGGGTCACGAGCAGTACTTC; CDR3: CASSLGGPTMGHEQYF
D: NA; length: 12; J: TRBJ2-7; size: few; V: TRBV11-2; DNA: TGTGCCAGCAGCCCGCCGACCTGGGAGCAGTACTTC; CDR3: CASSPPTWEQYF
D: TRBD1; length: 15; J: TRBJ1-2; size: NA; V: TRBV29-1; DNA: TGCAGCGTTGTTGGGCCGGGACAGGGCCTTTATGGCTACACCTTC; CDR3: CSVVGPGQGLYGYTF
D: TRBD2; length: 12; J: TRBJ2-3; size: many; V: TRBV12-3/TRBV12-4; DNA: TGCGCCAGCAGCTCTAGCGGAGATACGCAGTATTTT; CDR3: CASSSSGDTQYF
D: NA; length: 14; J: TRBJ2-2; size: once; V: TRBV7-2; DNA: TGTGCCAGCGATAGCGGTCTGGGCACCGGGGAGCTGTTTTTT; CDR3: CASDSGLGTGELFF
D: TRBD1; length: 13; J: TRBJ2-7; size: many; V: TRBV29-1; DNA: TGCAGCGTTGGGACAGGGTATCGCTACGAGCAGTACTTC; CDR3: CSVGTGYRYEQYF
D: TRBD1; length: 17; J: TRBJ2-7; size: NA; V: TRBV7-2; DNA: TGTGCCAGCAGCTCAGCGAGACCGGGACAGAGCTCCTACGAGCAGTACTTC; CDR3: CASSSARPGQSSYEQYF
D: NA; length: 14; J: TRBJ2-7; size: NA; V: TRBV5-6; DNA: TGTGCCAGCAGCCGTCGGGACCGCCTCTACGAGCAGTACTTC; CDR3: CASSRRDRLYEQYF
D: TRBD2; length: 15; J: TRBJ2-7; size: few; V: TRBV20-1; DNA: TGCAGTGCTTCCGCTACTAGCGGGGATACCTACGAGCAGTACTTC; CDR3: CSASATSGDTYEQYF
D: TRBD1; length: 15; J: TRBJ2-5; size: NA; V: TRBV20-1; DNA: TGCAGTGCTTCTAAGGACAGGGGGTACCAAGAGACCCAGTACTTC; CDR3: CSASKDRGYQETQYF
D: NA; length: 12; J: TRBJ2-5; size: few; V: TRBV29-1; DNA: TGCAGCGTTACGATTACCCAAGAGACCCAGTACTTC; CDR3: CSVTITQETQYF
D: TRBD1; length: 14; J: TRBJ1-1; size: NA; V: TRBV29-1; DNA: TGCAGCGCTGCGTACGGGACAGGGTTCACTGAAGCTTTCTTT; CDR3: CSAAYGTGFTEAFF
D: NA; length: 16; J: TRBJ2-3; size: once; V: TRBV5-5; DNA: TGTGCCAGCAGCTTGTTACAGCGATCTAGCACAGATACGCAGTATTTT; CDR3: CASSLLQRSSTDTQYF
D: NA; length: 12; J: TRBJ2-7; size: NA; V: TRBV29-1; DNA: TGCAGCGTTGCCGGAGGGGCCTACGAGCAGTACTTC; CDR3: CSVAGGAYEQYF
D: TRBD2; length: 19; J: TRBJ2-1; size: NA; V: TRBV20-1; DNA: TGCAGTGCTAGGGTCTTCGGGGGAGGGACGAAGGGGTCCTACAATGAGCAGTTCTTC; CDR3: CSARVFGGGTKGSYNEQFF
D: NA; length: 17; J: TRBJ2-1; size: NA; V: TRBV4-1; DNA: TGCGCCAGCAGCCAAGCTGGAGGGGGGGGCTCCTACAATGAGCAGTTCTTC; CDR3: CASSQAGGGGSYNEQFF
D: TRBD1; length: 14; J: TRBJ2-3; size: NA; V: TRBV7-3; DNA: TGTGCCAGCAGCCTGACAGGGGGATTAGATACGCAGTATTTT; CDR3: CASSLTGGLDTQYF
D: TRBD1; length: 16; J: TRBJ2-7; size: NA; V: TRBV7-6; DNA: TGTGCCAGCAGCTTAACTGGGGAGACAGGGGAAGGCGAGCAGTACTTC; CDR3: CASSLTGETGEGEQYF
D: TRBD1; length: 17; J: TRBJ2-1; size: NA; V: TRBV6-1; DNA: TGTGCCAGCAGCCAAGAATCCCGGACAGGGGCCTACAATGAGCAGTTCTTC; CDR3: CASSQESRTGAYNEQFF
D: TRBD2; length: 14; J: TRBJ2-7; size: NA; V: TRBV3-1; DNA: TGTGCCAGCAGCGAACTAGCGGGACCATACGAGCAGTACTTC; CDR3: CASSELAGPYEQYF
D: NA; length: 15; J: TRBJ1-1; size: NA; V: TRBV9; DNA: TGTGCCAGCAGCCCGGCGGGAGCGAAGAACACTGAAGCTTTCTTT; CDR3: CASSPAGAKNTEAFF
D: NA; length: 16; J: TRBJ2-7; size: NA; V: TRBV5-1; DNA: TGCGCCAGCAGCCCCGCCGGATGGGGAGGAACCTACGAGCAGTACTTC; CDR3: CASSPAGWGGTYEQYF
D: NA; length: 14; J: TRBJ1-5; size: few; V: TRBV12-3/TRBV12-4; DNA: TGTGCCAGCACGGGGACCCATCGCAATCAGCCCCAGCATTTT; CDR3: CASTGTHRNQPQHF
D: NA; length: 14; J: TRBJ1-5; size: NA; V: TRBV4-1; DNA: TGCGCCAGTAGCCAAGAGGGGCCCGGGCAGCCCCAGCATTTT; CDR3: CASSQEGPGQPQHF
D: TRBD1; length: 17; J: TRBJ2-3; size: few; V: TRBV5-1; DNA: TGCGCCAGCAGCTCGAGCCCGACAGGGGAGCCCACAGATACGCAGTATTTT; CDR3: CASSSSPTGEPTDTQYF
D: NA; length: 13; J: TRBJ2-3; size: NA; V: TRBV24-1; DNA: TGTGCCACCAGTAGGTCAGGGGAAGATACGCAGTATTTT; CDR3: CATSRSGEDTQYF